This T cell receptor (beta chain) stems from a study of naive and memory T cell subsets. The V gene lost 7 bases and the J gene lost 4 bases, with 14 bases spanning the gap. The CDR3 extends over 13 amino acids. The germline V gene has CDR1 SQVTM and CDR2 ANQGSEA. CMV status came from CD4+ T cell IFNgamma after overnight CMV lysate stimulation of fresh PBMCs. Study-wide results and limits: Clonotypes are single alpha or beta chains, not paired receptors.

This clonotype showed up just a few times. Its antigen remains unknown. An equimolar mix of two oligonucleotides served as the beta constant-region primer for TRBC1 and TRBC2. Nested alpha and beta constant-region primers with the SP2 primer drove four PCR rounds on ligated cDNA. The cDNA 3' end received a ligated single-stranded oligonucleotide carrying the SP2 primer and a 12-nucleotide UMI. TCRdb redid the calling of the UMI-ligation and nested PCR reads with MiXCR, one entry per CDR3 protein. This repertoire shows 95,000 to 150,000 distinct CDR3 sequences, roughly 36% found once; its top ten account for approximately 0.88%.

This sequence joins TRBV29-1 and TRBJ2-1, with D unresolved. The specimen sequenced was central memory CD4+ T cells from blood. This receptor was obtained from a human donor in good health. The CDR3 loop is CSARAQAYNEQFF. DNA for the CDR3: TGCAGCGCTAGGGCACAAGCATACAATGAGCAGTTCTTC.